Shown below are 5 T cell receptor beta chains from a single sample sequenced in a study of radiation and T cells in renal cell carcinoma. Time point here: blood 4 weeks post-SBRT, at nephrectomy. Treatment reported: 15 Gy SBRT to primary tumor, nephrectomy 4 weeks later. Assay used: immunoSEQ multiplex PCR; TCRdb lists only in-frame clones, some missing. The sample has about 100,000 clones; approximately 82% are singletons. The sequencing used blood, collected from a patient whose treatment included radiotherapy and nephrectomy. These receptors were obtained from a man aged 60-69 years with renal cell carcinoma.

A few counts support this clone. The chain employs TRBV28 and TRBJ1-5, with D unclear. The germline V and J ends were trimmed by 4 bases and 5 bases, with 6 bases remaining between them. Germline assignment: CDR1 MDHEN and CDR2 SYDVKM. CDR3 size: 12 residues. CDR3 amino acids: CASSYDDQPQHF. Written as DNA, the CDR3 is TGTGCCAGCAGTTATGACGATCAGCCCCAGCATTTT.

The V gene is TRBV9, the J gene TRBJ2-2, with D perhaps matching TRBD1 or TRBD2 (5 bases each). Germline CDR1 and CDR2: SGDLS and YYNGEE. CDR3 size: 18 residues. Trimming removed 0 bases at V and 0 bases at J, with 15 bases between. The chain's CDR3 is CASSVVGMGTTNTGELFF. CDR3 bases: TGTGCCAGCAGCGTAGTAGGGATGGGGACGACGAACACCGGGGAGCTGTTTTTT.

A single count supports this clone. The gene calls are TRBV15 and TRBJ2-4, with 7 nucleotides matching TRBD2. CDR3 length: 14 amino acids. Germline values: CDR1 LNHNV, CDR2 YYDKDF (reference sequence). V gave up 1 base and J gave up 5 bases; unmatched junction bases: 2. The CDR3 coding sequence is TGTGCCACCAGCAGAGGCGGGAGCCAAAACATTCAGTACTTC. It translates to CATSRGGSQNIQYF.

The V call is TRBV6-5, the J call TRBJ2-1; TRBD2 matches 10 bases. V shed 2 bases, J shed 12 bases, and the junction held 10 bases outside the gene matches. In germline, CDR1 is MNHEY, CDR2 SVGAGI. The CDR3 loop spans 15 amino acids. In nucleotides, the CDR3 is TGTGCCAGCAGTTACGGCCTAGCGGGAGCTTTACGGCAGTTCTTC. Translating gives CASSYGLAGALRQFF.

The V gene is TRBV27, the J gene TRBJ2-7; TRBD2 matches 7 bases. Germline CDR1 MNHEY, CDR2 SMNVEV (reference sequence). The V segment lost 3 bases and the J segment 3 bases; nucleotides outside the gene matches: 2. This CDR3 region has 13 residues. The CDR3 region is CASSFASGYEQYF. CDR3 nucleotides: TGTGCCAGCAGTTTCGCTAGCGGCTACGAGCAGTACTTC.